A selection of T cell receptor beta chains follows, all from one sample in a study of radiotherapy plus CTLA-4 blockade in lung cancer. Only in-frame clones appear in the TCRdb table, and some are missing; sequencing was by immunoSEQ multiplex PCR. The table lists about 77,000 clones, roughly 74% of them singletons. The sequences come from peripheral blood, collected from a patient treated with radiotherapy plus ipilimumab. The receptors originated from a human donor with non-small cell lung cancer whose response to radiotherapy plus ipilimumab could not be evaluated. CDR3s include the opening cysteine and the closing phenylalanine or tryptophan. Each record gives: D gene, clone size, J gene, V gene, CDR3 protein, CDR3 DNA. A D gene is named only where the DNA matches it firmly. The size field is filled for only some rows; it gives once, few, many or a size class.

NA many TRBJ2-2 TRBV19 CASSISSGGELFF TGTGCCAGTAGTATTAGTTCCGGCGGGGAGCTGTTTTTT
NA NA TRBJ1-1 TRBV9 CASSVGRNTEAFF TGTGCCAGCAGCGTAGGCAGGAACACTGAAGCTTTCTTT
TRBD1 NA TRBJ2-2 TRBV2 CASSRQGANTGELFF TGTGCCAGCAGCCGACAGGGGGCCAACACCGGGGAGCTGTTTTTT
NA few TRBJ1-2 TRBV14 CASSLGGQGYGYTF TGTGCCAGCAGCCTAGGGGGTCAAGGCTATGGCTACACCTTC
TRBD1 NA TRBJ1-6 TRBV7-9 CASSPPFKEGAQNSPLHF TGTGCCAGCAGCCCACCTTTTAAGGAGGGGGCGCAGAATTCACCCCTCCACTTT
TRBD2 NA TRBJ2-1 TRBV28 CASSFGLAIYNEQFF TGTGCCAGCAGTTTTGGACTAGCGATATACAATGAGCAGTTCTTC
NA NA TRBJ2-7 TRBV6-5 CASSEPGYEQYF TGTGCCAGCAGTGAGCCCGGTTACGAGCAGTACTTC
NA NA TRBJ1-1 TRBV30 CAWILGGANTEAFF TGTGCCTGGATCCTAGGGGGGGCCAACACTGAAGCTTTCTTT
TRBD1 NA TRBJ2-1 TRBV4-2 CASSLTGTGGGIPYNEQFF TGTGCCAGCAGCCTAACCGGGACAGGGGGCGGTATCCCCTACAATGAGCAGTTCTTC
NA NA TRBJ1-5 TRBV4-3 CASSQVVGSNQPQHF TGCGCCAGCAGCCAAGTTGTCGGTAGCAATCAGCCCCAGCATTTT
TRBD2 NA TRBJ2-1 TRBV15 CATSIGTSGRDKYFF TGTGCCACCAGCATCGGGACTAGCGGGAGGGATAAATACTTCTTC
NA few TRBJ1-1 TRBV7-3 CASSLGPLQNTEAFF TGTGCCAGCAGCTTAGGTCCGTTACAGAACACTGAAGCTTTCTTT
TRBD1 NA TRBJ2-5 TRBV27 CASRKGTGARETQYF TGTGCCAGCAGGAAAGGGACAGGGGCTAGGGAGACCCAGTACTTC
NA NA TRBJ2-7 TRBV27 CASSLSSGGVFDEQYF TGTGCCAGCAGTTTATCGTCGGGGGGCGTTTTCGACGAGCAGTACTTC
NA NA TRBJ1-4 TRBV30 CAWSVGDNEKLFF TGTGCCTGGAGTGTAGGGGATAATGAAAAACTGTTTTTT
NA NA TRBJ1-6 TRBV4-1 CASSQEGGRLLYNSPLHF TGCGCCAGCAGCCAAGAGGGGGGGCGGCTACTTTATAATTCACCCCTCCACTTT
NA NA TRBJ1-1 TRBV29-1 CSVASGLNTEAFF TGCAGCGTCGCGTCAGGGTTGAACACTGAAGCTTTCTTT
TRBD1 NA TRBJ2-7 TRBV28 CAIGGTGTGGVGQYF TGTGCCATAGGAGGTACCGGGACAGGGGGCGTGGGGCAGTACTTC
TRBD1 once TRBJ1-5 TRBV10-3 CAISEDRGNQPQHF TGTGCCATCAGTGAGGACAGGGGCAATCAGCCCCAGCATTTT
TRBD2 NA TRBJ2-1 TRBV11-2 CASSNFLTSGSEGEQFF TGTGCCAGCAGCAACTTTCTCACTAGCGGGAGTGAAGGTGAGCAGTTCTTC
NA once TRBJ1-4 TRBV30 CAWNRDSITEKLFF TGTGCCTGGAATCGAGACAGCATCACCGAAAAACTGTTTTTT
TRBD1 NA TRBJ1-1 TRBV5-6 CASSTTGSPISEAFF TGTGCCAGCAGCACGACAGGGAGTCCGATCTCTGAAGCTTTCTTT
NA NA TRBJ1-2 TRBV5-1 CASSLTGPRYGYTF TGCGCCAGCAGCTTGACAGGGCCAAGGTATGGCTACACCTTC
NA NA TRBJ2-2 TRBV4-1 CASSQEYGVRGELFF TGCGCCAGCAGCCAAGAATATGGAGTTAGGGGGGAGCTGTTTTTT
TRBD1 NA TRBJ1-5 TRBV10-3 CAISPGTGHSNQPQHF TGTGCCATCAGTCCCGGGACAGGGCATAGCAATCAGCCCCAGCATTTT
TRBD1 NA TRBJ1-4 TRBV19 CASSSTGTGNEKLFF TGTGCCAGTAGTTCCACCGGGACAGGGAATGAAAAACTGTTTTTT
TRBD1 NA TRBJ2-7 TRBV5-1 CASSLGGALSYEQYF TGCGCCAGCAGCTTAGGGGGCGCTTTGTCCTACGAGCAGTACTTC
TRBD1 NA TRBJ2-1 TRBV5-1 CASSLRTGGDEQFF TGCGCCAGCAGCTTAAGGACAGGGGGCGATGAGCAGTTCTTC
NA NA TRBJ2-1 TRBV25-1 CASSEWGDRQFF TGTGCCAGCAGTGAATGGGGGGACAGGCAGTTCTTC
NA NA TRBJ1-2 TRBV29-1 CSVEVRREHYGYTF TGCAGCGTTGAGGTACGGCGGGAACACTATGGCTACACCTTC
NA NA TRBJ1-2 TRBV29-1 CSVGFSTAIGYTF TGCAGCGTTGGATTTTCGACAGCGATCGGCTACACCTTC
TRBD1 NA TRBJ2-3 TRBV5-1 CASSRRTGTDTQYF TGCGCCAGCAGCCGCCGGACAGGGACAGATACGCAGTATTTT
NA NA TRBJ1-1 TRBV6-1 CASSASEAFF TGTGCCAGCAGTGCGAGTGAAGCTTTCTTT
TRBD1 NA TRBJ1-4 TRBV5-1 CASSLQGLEEKLFF TGCGCCAGCAGCTTACAGGGGTTAGAGGAAAAACTGTTTTTT
TRBD1 NA TRBJ1-1 TRBV18 CASSIPGQGLIEGTEAFF TGTGCCAGCTCCATCCCGGGACAGGGGTTAATAGAGGGGACTGAAGCTTTCTTT
NA NA TRBJ1-2 TRBV6-1 CASSDGGTRNGYTF TGTGCCAGCAGTGATGGCGGCACAAGGAATGGCTACACCTTC
TRBD1 NA TRBJ2-7 TRBV15 CATSSEQGPGPFEQYF TGTGCCACCAGCAGTGAACAGGGGCCGGGTCCGTTCGAGCAGTACTTC
TRBD2 few TRBJ2-1 TRBV19 CASSTGGGAFNEQFF TGTGCCAGTAGTACTGGCGGGGGGGCCTTCAATGAGCAGTTCTTC
TRBD1 NA TRBJ2-7 TRBV28 CASSRTGDREQYF TGTGCCAGCAGTCGTACAGGGGATCGCGAGCAGTACTTC
TRBD1 NA TRBJ2-7 TRBV6-5 CASSYNPTGGYEQYF TGTGCCAGCAGTTACAATCCCACAGGGGGTTACGAGCAGTACTTC
NA few TRBJ2-5 TRBV14 CASSPGTRGLWETQYF TGTGCCAGCAGCCCCGGGACAAGAGGGTTGTGGGAGACCCAGTACTTC
TRBD2 NA TRBJ2-1 TRBV7-6 CASRRTSGYNEQFF TGTGCCAGCAGAAGGACTAGCGGGTACAATGAGCAGTTCTTC
NA NA TRBJ1-1 TRBV6-7 CASTNPRANTEAFF TGTGCCAGCACCAACCCGAGGGCGAACACTGAAGCTTTCTTT
TRBD1 NA TRBJ2-7 TRBV28 CASSLSQGAGEQYF TGTGCCAGCAGTTTATCCCAGGGGGCGGGGGAGCAGTACTTC
NA NA TRBJ1-6 TRBV5-8 CASSLSPHSPLHF TGTGCCAGCAGCTTGAGCCCTCATTCACCCCTCCACTTT
NA NA TRBJ1-5 TRBV29-1 CSVGEAGGPQHF TGCAGCGTTGGTGAAGCGGGCGGGCCCCAGCATTTT
TRBD1 NA TRBJ2-5 TRBV2 CASTQTWDRAQETQYF TGTGCCAGCACCCAAACATGGGACAGGGCCCAAGAGACCCAGTACTTC
NA NA TRBJ1-1 TRBV7-2 CASRLSGLRNTEAFF TGTGCCAGCAGGCTCTCGGGACTCCGGAACACTGAAGCTTTCTTT
NA NA TRBJ1-5 TRBV28 CASSLSGLYSNQPQHF TGTGCCAGCAGTTTATCCGGACTTTATAGCAATCAGCCCCAGCATTTT
TRBD1 few TRBJ2-4 TRBV19 CASGRQGIEGAKNIQYF TGTGCCAGTGGACGACAGGGGATTGAGGGGGCCAAAAACATTCAGTACTTC
TRBD1 NA TRBJ1-2 TRBV5-3 CARSAGTGVNGYTF TGTGCCAGAAGCGCGGGGACAGGGGTCAATGGCTACACCTTC
NA few TRBJ1-1 TRBV5-6 CASSFPTGNTEAFF TGTGCCAGCAGCTTCCCGACAGGGAACACTGAAGCTTTCTTT
NA NA TRBJ1-1 TRBV2 CASNWQKSEAFF TGTGCCAGCAATTGGCAGAAATCTGAAGCTTTCTTT